The 14 T cell receptor beta chains below all came from one sample that was sequenced in a study of cytomegalovirus exposure and HLA in healthy donors. Some clones are missing from TCRdb's copy, which holds only in-frame ones; the method was immunoSEQ multiplex PCR. The sample holds some 240,000 clones, roughly 87% seen once. Sequencing was performed on PBMCs. The receptors shown here come from a woman between 18 and 29 years old in good health and CMV-seropositive.

V usage is TRBV5-1 and J usage is TRBJ2-7; 7 bases line up with TRBD2. This CDR3 region has 15 residues. V dropped 0 bases and J dropped 3; count of bases not matched to a gene: 6. Germline V CDR1 and CDR2: SGHRS, YFSETQ. For the CDR3, the DNA is TGCGCCAGCAGCTTGGAAGCTAGCGGATACTACGAGCAGTACTTC. Translated: CASSLEASGYYEQYF.

J is TRBJ1-2 and V is TRBV7-7; a possible D gene is TRBD1 (5 bases). Trimming pared 2 bases from V and 3 bases from J, leaving 13 bases between. CDR3 length: 15 amino acids. Per germline, CDR1 SSHAT and CDR2 FNYEAQ (reference sequence). This chain's CDR3 is CASSLRQGGHYGYTF. The CDR3 nucleotides read TGTGCCAGCAGCTTACGGCAGGGTGGGCACTATGGCTACACCTTC.

This clone was seen a single time. The rearrangement uses TRBV5-6 and TRBJ2-5; 7 nucleotides match TRBD2. Germline CDR1 is SGHDT and CDR2 is YYEEEE. J was trimmed by 1 base and V by 0 bases; bases with no gene match: 6. This CDR3 spans 16 amino acids. In nucleotides, the CDR3 is TGTGCCAGCAGCTTGGGCGCAGCGGGGTTCCAAGAGACCCAGTACTTC. Protein: CASSLGAAGFQETQYF.

This chain's CDR3 is CASSSLGQGRDTQYF. The DNA of the CDR3 is TGTGCCAGCAGCTCCCTCGGACAGGGTAGGGATACGCAGTATTTT. V is TRBV13 and J is TRBJ2-3; TRBD1 aligns across 8 bases. J gave up 6 bases and V 4 bases, and 9 bases lay outside the gene matches. The germline V gene encodes CDR1 PRHDT and CDR2 FYEKMQ (reference sequence). The CDR3 covers 15 residues.

J is TRBJ1-2 and V is TRBV28, with TRBD1 as a possible D gene (5 bases). Per the germline V gene, CDR1 is MDHEN and CDR2 is SYDVKM. V was clipped by 5 bases and J by 2 bases, with 15 bases between them. The CDR3 sequence is 15 residues long. CDR3 nucleotides: TGTGCCAGCAGTGGAGGGAGAAGGACAAACTATGGCTACACCTTC. This codes for CASSGGRRTNYGYTF.

This chain links TRBV27 with TRBJ2-5; D unclear. Trimming took 3 bases from V and 4 from J, leaving 9 bases between them. CDR3 length equals 13 residues. Germline loops: CDR1 MNHEY, CDR2 SMNVEV (reference sequence). The CDR3 is CASSFSGIETQYF. In nucleotides, the CDR3 is TGTGCCAGCAGTTTTTCAGGTATAGAGACCCAGTACTTC.

The chain joins TRBV11-2 to TRBJ1-5; the D gene is possibly TRBD1 (5 bases). The CDR3 is made up of 18 amino acids. Trimming shortened V by 3 bases and J by 0 bases, and 18 bases separated the two germline ends. Germline V CDR1 and CDR2: SGHAT, FQNNGV. This CDR3 reads CASSFRDFTRGSNQPQHF. The CDR3 DNA reads as TGTGCCAGCAGCTTCCGGGACTTTACACGGGGTAGCAATCAGCCCCAGCATTTT.

The chain employs TRBV7-8 and TRBJ1-5; 10 positions match TRBD1. V was clipped by 1 base and J by 0 bases; unmatched bases: 3. The CDR3 is 17 residues long. Germline V gene data show CDR1 as SGHVS and CDR2 as FQNEAQ. The CDR3 loop reads CASSLVGTGDSNQPQHF. For the CDR3, the DNA is TGTGCCAGCAGCTTAGTTGGGACAGGGGATAGCAATCAGCCCCAGCATTTT.

The chain recombines TRBV5-1 with TRBJ2-1, with 7 bases that match TRBD1. V dropped 5 bases and J dropped 2; count of bases not matched to a gene: 7. The CDR3 totals 15 residues. Germline lookup yields CDR1 SGHRS and CDR2 YFSETQ. CDR3 sequence reads: CASSPGQGAYNEQFF. The CDR3 DNA reads TGCGCCAGCAGTCCCGGGCAGGGGGCCTACAATGAGCAGTTCTTC.

This rearrangement joins TRBV28 to TRBJ2-7; 7 bases are shared with TRBD2. CDR3 length equals 16 residues. The junction had 10 bases not matched to a gene; V was cut back by 3 bases and J by 2 bases. Germline V lookup: CDR1 MDHEN, CDR2 SYDVKM. CDR3 residues: CASSFSWGGEAYEQYF. CDR3 coding DNA: TGTGCCAGCAGTTTCTCGTGGGGAGGGGAAGCCTACGAGCAGTACTTC.

V gene TRBV28 combines with J gene TRBJ1-1; TRBD1 matches at 8 bases. Germline loops: CDR1 MDHEN, CDR2 SYDVKM. Unmatched junction bases numbered 6, after V lost 2 bases and J lost 1 base. The CDR3 is 16 residues long. The CDR3 is CASSLPGGFGNTEAFF. CDR3 coding DNA: TGTGCCAGCAGTTTACCAGGGGGCTTCGGGAACACTGAAGCTTTCTTT.

The V and J genes are TRBV29-1 and TRBJ1-1; D call uncertain. Germline values: CDR1 SQVTM, CDR2 ANQGSEA. Deletions cut 3 bases from V and 1 base from J, with 15 bases between. The CDR3 loop spans 15 amino acids. CDR3 sequence: CSVDSPGNPNTEAFF. DNA for the CDR3: TGCAGCGTTGACAGTCCTGGCAACCCGAACACTGAAGCTTTCTTT. Full variable domain (outside the CDR3, taken from reference TRBV29-1 and TRBJ1-1): SAVISQKPSRDICQRGTSLTIQCQVDSQVTMMFWYRQQPGQSLTLIATANQGSEATYESGFVIDKFPISRPNLTFSTLTVSNMSPEDSSIYLCSVDSPGNPNTEAFFGQGTRLTVV.

The V call is TRBV19, the J call TRBJ2-7; perhaps TRBD2 as D (5 bases). The CDR3 loop spans 13 amino acids. Per germline, CDR1 LNHDA and CDR2 SQIVND (reference sequence). V was pared by 3 bases and J by 3 bases, with 9 bases between. CDR3 nucleotide sequence: TGTGCCAGTAGTATTGGCGGAGGCTACGAGCAGTACTTC. It encodes CASSIGGGYEQYF.

This clone was seen once. This chain connects TRBV10-3 to TRBJ2-2; 10 positions match TRBD1. The CDR3 loop spans 17 amino acids. Trimming removed 5 bases from V and 3 bases from J; junction bases left unmatched: 9. Germline V gene lookup returns CDR1 ENHRY and CDR2 SYGVKD. The CDR3 loop reads CAISFPGQGTDTGELFF. DNA for the CDR3: TGTGCCATCAGTTTCCCGGGACAGGGGACCGACACCGGGGAGCTGTTTTTT.